This T cell receptor beta chain was identified in a study of shared clonotypes between healthy human individuals. Study findings and constraints: It was the few donors that limited the genetic and exposure-history diversity represented.

Clones were read by immunoSEQ multiplex PCR, and TCRdb kept only the in-frame ones, dropping some. Of about 1 million clones listed, about 76% are singletons. In the case of this clone: The antigen is not known.

Germline loops: CDR1 GTSNPN, CDR2 SVGIG (reference sequence). The CDR3 consists of 16 residues. V lost 0 bases and J lost 1; bases outside the gene matches: 7. Input material: memory CD4+ T cells sorted from blood. Subset given: CD45RA-negative fraction. The receptor's source is a man aged 18 to 30 in good health. The chain employs TRBV30 and TRBJ2-3, with 7 bases fitting TRBD2. CDR3 sequence (DNA): TGTGCCTGGAGTGTTCCGGCTAGCGGAGGCACAGATACGCAGTATTTT. This translates into CAWSVPASGGTDTQYF.